Following are 14 T cell receptor beta chains from one sample sequenced in a study of Ad26.COV2.S vaccination and SARS-CoV-2 variants. Assay used: immunoSEQ multiplex PCR; TCRdb lists only in-frame clones, some missing. The data contain over 130,000 clones, 86% of them seen just once; the ten biggest clones take up 5%. The specimen comprised peripheral blood, sampled after recovery from COVID-19. The source is a human donor who had recovered from COVID-19.

The chain joins TRBV4-3 to TRBJ2-7, with unresolved D. V was trimmed by 0 bases and J by 1 base, leaving 16 bases between them. Per germline, CDR1 LGHNA and CDR2 YSLEER. The CDR3 sequence is 17 residues long. CDR3 DNA: TGCGCCAGCAGCCAAGATCTAGAAGGCAGGAGATCCTACGAGCAGTACTTC. It translates to CASSQDLEGRRSYEQYF.

The V and J genes are TRBV10-2 and TRBJ2-1; D tentatively reads TRBD1 or TRBD2 (6 bases each). Per germline, CDR1 WSHSY and CDR2 SAAADI. V gave up 6 bases and J gave up 0 bases, with 9 bases separating them. CDR3 size: 14 residues. CDR3 sequence reads: CASSGGRSYNEQFF. The CDR3 DNA sequence: TGCGCCAGCAGCGGGGGCCGCTCCTACAATGAGCAGTTCTTC.

The chain recombines TRBV2 with TRBJ2-7; TRBD1 agrees at 11 bases. CDR1 is SNHLY and CDR2 is FYNNEI in the germline V gene. Trimming at V came to 9 bases and at J to 3 bases, leaving 4 bases not matched to a gene. CDR3 length: 13 amino acids. The CDR3: CASGTGGSYEQYF. In nucleotides, the CDR3 is TGTGCCAGTGGGACAGGGGGGAGCTACGAGCAGTACTTC.

In the case of this clone: Other DNA sequences in this specimen translate into the identical CDR3. This chain connects TRBV7-2 to TRBJ1-1; D remains ambiguous. Deletions cut 1 base from V and 4 bases from J, with 7 bases between. This CDR3 spans 13 amino acids. Germline lookup yields CDR1 SGHTA and CDR2 FQGNSA. This CDR3 is CASSLGVSTEAFF. The CDR3 nucleotides are TGTGCCAGCAGCTTAGGCGTGAGCACTGAAGCTTTCTTT.

This clone came up once. CDR3 nucleotides: TGTGCCATCAGGCAGGGGACAGCTAATGAAAAACTGTTTTTT. This translates into CAIRQGTANEKLFF. The rearrangement links TRBV10-3 to TRBJ1-4; 7 bases are a match to TRBD1. With V trimmed by 6 bases and J by 3 bases, 4 bases remained unmatched. CDR3 length: 14 residues. Looked up from germline, CDR1 is ENHRY and CDR2 is SYGVKD.

This chain connects TRBV19 to TRBJ2-4; 8 bases fit TRBD1. The CDR3 totals 13 residues. The germline gives CDR1 LNHDA, CDR2 SQIVND (reference sequence). Trimming cost V 3 bases and J 8 bases; bases outside gene matches: 3. CDR3 DNA: TGTGCCAGTAGTATTGACAGGGGAGACATTCAGTACTTC. Its translation: CASSIDRGDIQYF.

This clone was seen a single time. The chain links TRBV25-1 to TRBJ1-1; no firm D call. V gave up 8 bases and J gave up 4 bases, with 17 bases separating them. CDR1 is MGHDK, CDR2 SYGVNS, per germline. The length of the CDR3 is 14 residues. The CDR3 DNA sequence: TGTGCCAGCGGGGAGTTAGGGTTCGGCACTGAAGCTTTCTTT. This codes for CASGELGFGTEAFF.

The V call is TRBV10-3, the J call TRBJ1-6, with 9 positions matching TRBD1. CDR1 ENHRY and CDR2 SYGVKD come from the germline V gene. Trimming removed 5 bases from V and 8 bases from J; junction bases left unmatched: 4. This CDR3 has 14 residues. For the CDR3, the DNA is TGTGCCATCAGTTCCCGACAGGGGGATTCACCCCTCCACTTT. This encodes CAISSRQGDSPLHF.

Only a few counts were recorded for this clone. Other DNA sequences in this specimen translate into the identical CDR3. The rearrangement links TRBV5-1 to TRBJ1-1, with D hard to call. V shed 0 bases and J shed 1 base, with 4 bases lying between them. The germline V gene encodes CDR1 SGHRS and CDR2 YFSETQ. The CDR3 is 13 amino acids. This chain's CDR3 is CASSLGSNTEAFF. CDR3 sequence (DNA): TGCGCCAGCAGCTTGGGTTCGAACACTGAAGCTTTCTTT.

This sequence joins TRBV7-8 and TRBJ2-2; weak D call: TRBD1 (5 bases). Germline CDR1 is SGHVS and CDR2 is FQNEAQ. With 5 bases removed from V and 4 bases from J, the gap between germline ends came to 8 bases. There are 13 residues in the CDR3. CDR3 coding DNA: TGTGCCAGCAGCATCCAGGGCACCGGGGAGCTGTTTTTT. Translating it yields CASSIQGTGELFF.

The chain links TRBV10-1 to TRBJ1-4; D might be TRBD1 (6 bases). Germline values: CDR1 WNHNN, CDR2 SYGVQD (reference sequence). The ends were cut back, 6 bases at V and 7 bases at J, with 12 bases in the middle. The CDR3 spans 13 residues. In DNA, the CDR3 is TGCGCCAGCAGGCACACAGGGACTGAAAAACTGTTTTTT. It codes for CASRHTGTEKLFF.

J is TRBJ1-1 and V is TRBV9; D is perhaps TRBD1 (6 bases). In germline, CDR1 is SGDLS, CDR2 YYNGEE. The CDR3 loop spans 14 amino acids. Trimming left V 4 bases short and J 2 bases short, with 12 bases between. The DNA of the CDR3 is TGTGCCAGCAGCCCCAAGACAGGTAACACTGAAGCTTTCTTT. Encoded protein: CASSPKTGNTEAFF.

The chain uses TRBV5-6 and TRBJ2-7; D is tentatively TRBD1 or TRBD2 (5 bases each). V was pared by 1 base and J by 3 bases, with 11 bases between. The length of the CDR3 is 14 residues. CDR1 and CDR2 (germline): SGHDT, YYEEEE. The DNA of the CDR3 is TGTGCCAGCAGCTTGAGAGGGGCTGGCTACGAGCAGTACTTC. Amino acid sequence: CASSLRGAGYEQYF.

This clone was recorded a few times. The rearrangement links TRBV4-3 to TRBJ1-2, with D maybe TRBD1 (6 bases). The CDR3 extends over 16 amino acids. The germline V gene encodes CDR1 LGHNA and CDR2 YSLEER. V gave up 1 base and J gave up 4 bases, with 16 bases separating them. CDR3 coding DNA: TGCGCCAGCAGCCAAGGGTACCCTCGGGACACCTATGGCTACACCTTC. As protein: CASSQGYPRDTYGYTF.